This TCR beta chain was retrieved from a study of cytomegalovirus exposure and HLA in healthy donors. CDR1 is SGHNT, CDR2 YYREEE, per germline (reference sequence). This CDR3 is built from 16 residues. Trimming removed 4 bases at V and 3 bases at J, with 19 bases between. Findings and caveats of the study: In a later analysis, V- and J-gene trimming of beta chains associated with a DCLRE1C missense variant, replicated independently.

This clone was recorded a few times. The antigen is unknown. Vbeta (60) and Jbeta (13) primers were used in the PCR. Authors' data handling: In a later analysis, of around 85 million unique beta chains, around 11 million appeared in at least two donors. The assay was immunoSEQ multiplex PCR, and TCRdb's table has in-frame clones only and misses some. V, J and clone size are those of that table, while D and trimming were read from the DNA. The sample holds around 150,000 clones; roughly 78% are singletons and the top ten take approximately 6%. The V call is TRBV5-4, the J call TRBJ1-1; D possibly corresponds to TRBD1 (5 bases). The sequenced sample consisted of PBMCs. The sequence was obtained from a man in his fifties in good health and CMV-seropositive. CDR3 region: CASSQDNRQGDTEAFF. The CDR3 DNA follows: TGTGCCAGCAGCCAAGATAACCGTCAGGGTGACACTGAAGCTTTCTTT. The variable domain in full, with the rest retrieved from reference TRBV5-4 and TRBJ1-1, is ETGVTQSPTHLIKTRGQQVTLRCSSQSGHNTVSWYQQALGQGPQFIFQYYREEENGRGNFPPRFSGLQFPNYSSELNVNALELDDSALYLCASSQDNRQGDTEAFFGQGTRLTVV.